This TCR beta chain is drawn from a study of cytomegalovirus exposure and HLA in healthy donors. The primer mix had 60 Vbeta and 13 Jbeta primers. The protocol was immunoSEQ multiplex PCR, while the TCRdb copy is restricted to in-frame clones and leaves out a portion. This sample has around 150,000 clones, with roughly 9.6% found just once. The V gene's germline CDR1 is KGHSH and CDR2 LQKENI. CDR3 length equals 16 residues. Trimming removed 4 bases from V and 4 bases from J; junction bases left unmatched: 7. The receptor was derived from a woman between 40 and 50 years old in good health and CMV-seropositive. V is TRBV18 and J is TRBJ1-3; 10 bases match TRBD1. The sequenced sample was PBMCs. The DNA of the CDR3 is TGTGCCAGCTCACTACGACAGGGGGCGTCGGGAAACACCATATATTTT. Protein sequence: CASSLRQGASGNTIYF.